The 20 T cell receptor beta chains below all came from one sample that was sequenced in a study of shared clonotypes between healthy human individuals. The method was immunoSEQ multiplex PCR; TCRdb's version includes in-frame clones alone and lacks a portion of them. The sample yields about 1 million clones, more than 60% seen once. The sample was memory CD4+ T cells sorted from blood. Subset meaning: CD45RA-negative fraction. These receptors were collected from a man between 18 and 29 years old in good health.

The chain uses TRBV2 and TRBJ2-5; D perhaps matches TRBD1 (5 bases). The germline V gene has CDR1 SNHLY and CDR2 FYNNEI. The length of the CDR3 is 14 residues. V was shortened by 11 bases and J by 5 bases, with 21 bases between the two germline ends. The CDR3 DNA sequence: TGTGCCTCTCAAGAGACCCAGCCAGGGGAGACCCAGTACTTC. The encoded protein is CASQETQPGETQYF.

The chain links TRBV13 to TRBJ2-7; D remains ambiguous. CDR1 PRHDT and CDR2 FYEKMQ come from the germline V gene (reference sequence). This CDR3 region has 15 residues. The V end was cut by 4 bases, the J end by 0 bases, with 13 bases between. The CDR3 is CASSSSARSSYEQYF. DNA of the CDR3: TGTGCCAGCAGCTCCTCCGCAAGGAGCTCCTACGAGCAGTACTTC.

The chain links TRBV30 to TRBJ2-5; D possibly matches TRBD1 or TRBD2 (5 bases each). Germline V lookup: CDR1 GTSNPN, CDR2 SVGIG (reference sequence). V lost 5 bases to trimming and J lost 5 bases, with 15 bases between them. The CDR3 has 13 residues. Here the CDR3 reads CAWGLQWGETQYF. The CDR3 nucleotides are TGTGCCTGGGGCTTACAGTGGGGGGAGACCCAGTACTTC.

The sample holds a few counts of this clone. V gene TRBV28 combines with J gene TRBJ2-5; D gene unclear. Germline assignment: CDR1 MDHEN and CDR2 SYDVKM. The CDR3 has 13 amino acids. The V and J ends lost 5 bases and 1 base respectively, with 8 bases between them. In DNA form, the CDR3 reads TGTGCCAGCAGTAGGGCCGGCCAAGAGACCCAGTACTTC. It translates to CASSRAGQETQYF.

The chain recombines TRBV6-1 with TRBJ2-7, with no clear D. Germline V CDR1 and CDR2: MNHNS, SASEGT. Trimming left V 2 bases short and J 5 bases short, with 10 bases between. CDR3 size: 13 residues. CDR3 DNA: TGTGCCAGCAGTGAAAGGCCCCGGGACGAGCAGTACTTC. Protein product: CASSERPRDEQYF.

This chain connects TRBV30 to TRBJ1-3; D uncertain. The V gene lost 0 bases and the J gene lost 4 bases, with 7 bases spanning the gap. The CDR3 loop spans 13 amino acids. The germline CDR1 and CDR2 sequences are GTSNPN and SVGIG (reference sequence). CDR3 nucleotides: TGTGCCTGGAGTGTATACGCCGGAAACACCATATATTTT. Amino acids: CAWSVYAGNTIYF.

The count of this clone is one. The chain is built from TRBV25-1 and TRBJ1-4; no firm D call. CDR3 size: 15 residues. With 6 bases removed from V and 5 bases from J, the gap between germline ends came to 16 bases. Germline V gives CDR1 MGHDK, CDR2 SYGVNS. CDR3 residues: CASSGGLGKNEKLFF. The DNA of the CDR3 is TGTGCCAGCAGCGGAGGGTTGGGCAAAAATGAAAAACTGTTTTTT. Full variable domain (outside the CDR3, taken from reference TRBV25-1 and TRBJ1-4): EADIYQTPRYLVIGTGKKITLECSQTMGHDKMYWYQQDPGMELHLIHYSYGVNSTEKGDLSSESTVSRIRTEHFPLTLESARPSHTSQYLCASSGGLGKNEKLFFGSGTQLSVL.

This sequence joins TRBV5-4 and TRBJ1-2, with D perhaps matching TRBD1 (5 bases). The CDR3 runs 14 residues. The V gene lost 0 bases and the J gene lost 5 bases, with 11 bases spanning the gap. CDR1 SGHNT and CDR2 YYREEE come from the germline V gene (reference sequence). As DNA, the CDR3 is TGTGCCAGCAGCTTGGGACTAGACAGTTATGGCTACACCTTC. Protein sequence: CASSLGLDSYGYTF.

The V and J genes are TRBV4-3 and TRBJ2-3; 8 positions match TRBD2. Trimming took 5 bases from V and 1 from J; bases not matched to a gene: 5. The CDR3 is 15 residues long. Germline CDR1 reads LGHNA; CDR2 reads YSLEER. The CDR3 DNA is TGCGCCAGCAGCATAGGACTAGCAGGCACAGATACGCAGTATTTT. Protein: CASSIGLAGTDTQYF.

The V gene is TRBV10-3, the J gene TRBJ1-2; possible D gene TRBD1, 5 bases. Trimming shortened V by 8 bases and J by 3 bases, and 10 bases separated the two germline ends. Germline CDR1 ENHRY, CDR2 SYGVKD. The CDR3 spans 12 residues. In DNA form, the CDR3 reads TGTGCCATCGCTCAGGGATACTATGGCTACACCTTC. Translated: CAIAQGYYGYTF.

The genes are TRBV20-1 and TRBJ1-1; no clear D. Germline CDR1 DFQATT, CDR2 SNEGSKA (reference sequence). CDR3 length equals 10 residues. Trimming removed 3 bases at V and 5 bases at J, with 4 bases between. For the CDR3, the DNA is TGCAGTGCTAGTTTGACTGAAGCTTTCTTT. Amino acid sequence: CSASLTEAFF.

This clone was found once. Other nucleotide sequences in the sample specify the same CDR3. This chain uses TRBV5-1 with TRBJ2-3; D is unclear. The V and J ends lost 0 bases and 2 bases respectively, with 10 bases between them. Germline values: CDR1 SGHRS, CDR2 YFSETQ. The CDR3 length is 15 residues. CDR3 nucleotide sequence: TGCGCCAGCAGCTTGGAAGGCCGGCCCACAGATACGCAGTATTTT. This codes for CASSLEGRPTDTQYF.

The chain employs TRBV10-3 and TRBJ2-1; D may be TRBD1 (6 bases). Trimming pared 8 bases from V and 6 bases from J, leaving 11 bases between. Germline V lookup: CDR1 ENHRY, CDR2 SYGVKD. The CDR3 is made up of 12 amino acids. The CDR3 protein is CAIGGTTNEQFF. CDR3 DNA: TGTGCCATCGGGGGCACCACCAATGAGCAGTTCTTC.

The chain links TRBV10-2 to TRBJ1-6; 7 bases map to TRBD1. The ends lost 2 bases at V and 10 bases at J; junction bases unmatched: 5. This CDR3 comprises 14 residues. Germline assignment: CDR1 WSHSY and CDR2 SAAADI. The CDR3 region is CASSERGGNSPLHF. The DNA for the CDR3 is TGCGCCAGCAGTGAGAGAGGGGGCAACTCACCCCTCCACTTT.

CDR3 sequence reads: CASGLGVYQPQHF. The CDR3 DNA follows: TGTGCCAGCGGCCTGGGGGTTTATCAGCCCCAGCATTTT. The V and J genes are TRBV27 and TRBJ1-5, with D tentatively TRBD1 (5 bases). This CDR3 has 13 residues. V dropped 8 bases and J dropped 5 bases, with 13 bases sitting between them. Germline loops: CDR1 MNHEY, CDR2 SMNVEV (reference sequence).

This clone was seen only a few times. The chain is built from TRBV4-1 and TRBJ1-5, with D possibly TRBD1 on 6 matching bases. Germline values: CDR1 MGHRA, CDR2 YSYEKL. This CDR3 has 15 residues. Trimming removed 4 bases from V and 7 bases from J, with 17 bases in between. The CDR3 here is CASSRETGARQPQHF. The CDR3 DNA reads as TGCGCCAGCAGCCGAGAGACAGGTGCAAGACAGCCCCAGCATTTT.

The rearrangement uses TRBV4-1 and TRBJ2-4; D gene uncertain. The CDR3 has 13 amino acids. V shed 1 base and J shed 3 bases, with 4 bases lying between them. CDR1 is MGHRA and CDR2 is YSYEKL in the germline V gene. In DNA form, the CDR3 reads TGCGCCAGCAGCCAAGTAGACAAAAACATTCAGTACTTC. Encoded protein: CASSQVDKNIQYF.

The J gene is TRBJ1-1, the V gene TRBV5-1; D gene ambiguous. Trimming took 5 bases from V and 8 from J, leaving 13 bases between them. This CDR3 region has 12 residues. The germline V gene encodes CDR1 SGHRS and CDR2 YFSETQ. The CDR3: CASRDTRGEAFF. Written as DNA, the CDR3 is TGCGCCAGCAGGGATACCCGGGGAGAAGCTTTCTTT.

The chain links TRBV7-9 to TRBJ1-5; weak D call: TRBD1 (5 bases). CDR1 SEHNR and CDR2 FQNEAQ come from the germline V gene (reference sequence). Trimming removed 1 base at V and 7 bases at J, with 11 bases between. The CDR3 covers 14 residues. CDR3 sequence reads: CASSLGTAGQPQHF. The CDR3, as DNA: TGTGCCAGCAGCTTAGGGACGGCAGGGCAGCCCCAGCATTTT.

This clone came up once. V and J are TRBV19 and TRBJ1-5, with 9 bases matching TRBD1. V was clipped by 1 base and J by 0 bases; unmatched bases: 1. The CDR3 consists of 16 residues. CDR1 and CDR2 from the germline V gene are LNHDA and SQIVND (reference sequence). The CDR3 region has the DNA TGTGCCAGTAGTATAGGGACAGGGGATAGCAATCAGCCCCAGCATTTT. Protein sequence: CASSIGTGDSNQPQHF.